The sequence of this T cell receptor (beta chain) was determined in a study of blood T cell repertoires in COVID-19. Sequencing used immunoSEQ multiplex PCR; TCRdb keeps in-frame clones, though not all of them. This table holds approximately 50,000 clones, over 80% found once. Germline V gene sequence: CDR1 SGHTA, CDR2 FQGTGA. Trimming cost V 5 bases and J 4 bases; bases outside gene matches: 15. The CDR3 has 18 residues. The clonotype originates from a human donor in a cohort sampled during active COVID-19. The chain carries TRBV7-3 and TRBJ2-3; 10 nucleotides match TRBD2. Input material: peripheral blood. The CDR3 DNA sequence: TGTGCCAGCAGCCCTAACCATGAGAGCGGGAGGGCCGCAGATACGCAGTATTTT. The encoded protein is CASSPNHESGRAADTQYF. Full variable domain (remainder filled in from reference TRBV7-3 and TRBJ2-3): GAGVSQTPSNKVTEKGKYVELRCDPISGHTALYWYRQSLGQGPEFLIYFQGTGAADDSGLPNDRFFAVRPEGSVSTLKIQRTERGDSAVYLCASSPNHESGRAADTQYFGPGTRLTVL.